A single sample is the source of the 5 T cell receptor beta chains below, sequenced in a study of T-cell reconstitution after alpha-beta-depleted transplantation in children. The authors prepared the TCRbeta library with unique molecular identifiers. Each CDR3 protein is one row after TCRdb ran MiXCR on the PCR reads. Of around 87,000 distinct CDR3 sequences listed, roughly 8.3% are singletons. This material consisted of PBMCs from the stem cell graft donor, taken from the stem cell graft. These receptors all come from a human donor who donated a stem cell graft to a child with congenital amegakaryocytic thrombocytopenia.

Ten or more counts support this clonotype. The rearrangement uses TRBV3-1 and TRBJ2-3; 9 nucleotides align to TRBD2. Losses at the gene ends were 2 bases for V and 14 bases for J; bases not matched to a gene: 14. The CDR3 has 15 amino acids. Germline lookup yields CDR1 LGHDT and CDR2 YNNKEL (reference sequence). The CDR3: CASSQLSGGKTSRYF. The CDR3, as DNA: TGTGCCAGCAGCCAACTTAGCGGGGGAAAAACCTCGCGGTATTTT.

The rearrangement links TRBV27 to TRBJ1-5, with D possibly matching TRBD1 (5 bases). With 5 bases removed from V and 3 bases from J, the gap between germline ends came to 14 bases. This CDR3 has 15 residues. CDR1 is MNHEY, CDR2 SMNVEV, per germline (reference sequence). The CDR3 coding sequence is TGTGCCAGCAGTCCCTACCGACAGAACAATCAGCCCCAGCATTTT. Translated: CASSPYRQNNQPQHF.

This clonotype was recorded at least ten times. This rearrangement joins TRBV5-5 to TRBJ2-2; tentatively, D is TRBD2 (5 bases). Germline CDR1 and CDR2: SGHKS and YYEKEE (reference sequence). Between the trimmed V and J ends, which lost 4 bases and 0 bases, there was a span of 10 bases. The CDR3 loop spans 15 amino acids. The CDR3 region is CASSVSGANTGELFF. CDR3 nucleotide sequence: TGTGCCAGCAGCGTATCCGGGGCGAACACCGGGGAGCTGTTTTTT.

This clonotype was seen at least ten times. The genes are TRBV5-5 and TRBJ2-7, with 7 bases that match TRBD2. This CDR3 region has 15 residues. V shed 0 bases and J 7 bases; nucleotides not matched to a gene: 10. In germline, CDR1 is SGHKS, CDR2 YYEKEE (reference sequence). CDR3 nucleotide sequence: TGTGCCAGCAGCTTGGAAGTTAGCGGGCCCCTGGAGCAGTACTTC. Its translation: CASSLEVSGPLEQYF. Filled out from reference TRBV5-5 and TRBJ2-7, the complete variable domain reads DAGVTQSPTHLIKTRGQQVTLRCSPISGHKSVSWYQQVLGQGPQFIFQYYEKEERGRGNFPDRFSARQFPNYSSELNVNALLLGDSALYLCASSLEVSGPLEQYFGPGTRLTVT.

The gene calls are TRBV28 and TRBJ2-7; 12 positions agree with TRBD2. The CDR3 is 14 residues long. From germline, CDR1 is MDHEN and CDR2 SYDVKM. V was clipped by 5 bases and J by 5 bases; unmatched bases: 4. The CDR3 DNA sequence: TGTGCCAGCAGTCTAGCGGGAGGGTTGGACGAGCAGTACTTC. Protein sequence: CASSLAGGLDEQYF.